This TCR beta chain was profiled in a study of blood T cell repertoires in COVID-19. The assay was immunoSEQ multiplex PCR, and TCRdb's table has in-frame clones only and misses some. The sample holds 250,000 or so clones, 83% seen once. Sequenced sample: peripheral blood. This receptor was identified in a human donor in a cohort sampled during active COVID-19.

CDR3: CASSGSGTSGRTDTQYF. DNA for the CDR3: TGTGCCAGCAGCGGAAGTGGGACTAGCGGGCGCACAGATACGCAGTATTTT. The V gene is TRBV9, the J gene TRBJ2-3, with 12 bases lining up with TRBD2. The CDR3 is 17 amino acids. Germline V CDR1 and CDR2: SGDLS, YYNGEE. The J segment lost 1 base and the V segment lost 3 bases, leaving 6 bases of the junction unmatched.